Listed here are 14 T cell receptor beta chains from one sample, sequenced in a study of beta chain features in type 1 diabetes (dated by TCRdb to 2017 to 2018). The library was made by the immunoSEQ multiplex PCR assay. All of the isolated RNA was reverse transcribed with the High Capacity cDNA Reverse Transcription Kit, so expressed TCRB transcripts were sequenced. TCRdb provides this immuneACCESS table in a form limited to in-frame rearrangements. Some clones are lacking; in checked studies, under half of them reflect an unresolved V gene, and why the rest are absent is not known. In all, the sample holds around 340,000 clones, and 6.5% to 10% of those were seen once. 0.44% of the sample is held by the ten biggest clonotypes. Sequenced material: central memory CD4+ T cells from blood. These receptor sequences come from a woman in her late teens or twenties in good health.

The V and J genes are TRBV5-1 and TRBJ1-1; 7 bases align to TRBD1. The CDR3 loop spans 15 amino acids. Germline CDR1 reads SGHRS; CDR2 reads YFSETQ. V gave up 3 bases and J gave up 0 bases; unmatched junction bases: 5. The CDR3 loop is CASSSQGTLNTEAFF. In nucleotides, the CDR3 is TGCGCCAGCAGCTCACAGGGGACATTGAACACTGAAGCTTTCTTT.

This clone was picked up a small number of times. The genes are TRBV6-5 and TRBJ2-1, with TRBD2 matching over 11 bases. This CDR3 spans 15 amino acids. The germline V gene encodes CDR1 MNHEY and CDR2 SVGAGI. Trimming cost V 5 bases and J 7 bases; bases outside gene matches: 7. The CDR3 is CASSPTSGSRNEQFF. The CDR3 region has the DNA TGTGCCAGCAGTCCAACTAGCGGGAGCAGGAATGAGCAGTTCTTC.

This clone has ten or more counts. V gene TRBV28 combines with J gene TRBJ2-6, with D unclear. Deletions cut 6 bases from V and 6 bases from J, with 12 bases between. The germline V gene encodes CDR1 MDHEN and CDR2 SYDVKM. The CDR3 covers 14 residues. CDR3: CASSHPHSANVLTF. CDR3 nucleotide sequence: TGTGCCAGCAGCCATCCCCACTCGGCCAACGTCCTGACTTTC.

This clone was counted a few times. This chain uses TRBV27 with TRBJ2-7; perhaps TRBD1 as D (6 bases). The CDR3 is 13 residues long. The germline V and J ends were trimmed by 9 bases and 7 bases, with 19 bases remaining between them. The germline gives CDR1 MNHEY, CDR2 SMNVEV (reference sequence). Here the CDR3 DNA reads TGTGCCAGTCGTACAGGGTCCGCCCGAGAGCAGTACTTC. This translates into CASRTGSAREQYF.

This clone was counted a few times. Different DNA sequences within this sample yield the same CDR3. This chain joins TRBV7-3 and TRBJ2-2; D possibly uses TRBD1 or TRBD2 (6 bases each). This CDR3 is 15 amino acids long. Deletions cut 4 bases from V and 4 bases from J, with 13 bases between. The germline CDR1 and CDR2 sequences are SGHTA and FQGTGA. CDR3 in amino acids: CASSSSEGGTGELFF. Written as DNA, the CDR3 is TGTGCCAGCAGCTCCTCGGAGGGGGGCACCGGGGAGCTGTTTTTT.

There are a few counts of this clone. J is TRBJ2-5 and V is TRBV2; unclear D gene. The CDR3 is made up of 14 amino acids. Germline CDR1 reads SNHLY; CDR2 reads FYNNEI. The V gene lost 4 bases and the J gene lost 4 bases, with 13 bases spanning the gap. CDR3 bases: TGTGCCAGCAGTGGTTCGGGTTTCCGAGAGACCCAGTACTTC. It is translated as CASSGSGFRETQYF. Using reference TRBV2 and TRBJ2-5 for the parts outside the CDR3, the full variable domain is EPEVTQTPSHQVTQMGQEVILRCVPISNHLYFYWYRQILGQKVEFLVSFYNNEISEKSEIFDDQFSVERPDGSNFTLKIRSTKLEDSAMYFCASSGSGFRETQYFGPGTRLLVL.

This clone was counted at least ten times. The gene calls are TRBV18 and TRBJ1-3; D gene unclear. The CDR3 is 14 residues long. Trimming stripped 2 bases from V and 0 bases from J, with 5 bases between. Germline V CDR1 and CDR2: KGHSH, LQKENI. In DNA form, the CDR3 reads TGTGCCAGCTCACCAGAAAGCTCTGGAAACACCATATATTTT. Protein: CASSPESSGNTIYF.

This clone has just a few counts. The chain joins TRBV7-2 to TRBJ2-7; 7 nucleotides agree with TRBD2. J gave up 0 bases and V 5 bases, and 4 bases lay outside the gene matches. The germline V gene encodes CDR1 SGHTA and CDR2 FQGNSA. This CDR3 comprises 14 residues. CDR3 loop: CASSAGLPSYEQYF. As DNA, the CDR3 is TGTGCCAGCAGCGCGGGACTACCCTCCTACGAGCAGTACTTC.

This clone has just a few counts. The chain carries TRBV4-1 and TRBJ2-3; 7 bases align to TRBD1. CDR1 is MGHRA, CDR2 YSYEKL, per germline. Trimming cost V 0 bases and J 13 bases; bases outside gene matches: 16. CDR3 length: 16 amino acids. This CDR3 reads CASSQELRQGILLKYF. For the CDR3, the DNA is TGCGCCAGCAGCCAAGAACTGAGACAGGGTATCTTATTGAAGTATTTT.

This rearrangement joins TRBV7-9 to TRBJ2-7, with 8 bases aligning to TRBD2. Germline V gives CDR1 SEHNR, CDR2 FQNEAQ (reference sequence). This CDR3 region has 14 residues. V was pared by 5 bases and J by 5 bases, with 8 bases of the junction left unmatched. The CDR3 loop reads CASSIDGRANEQYF. In DNA form, the CDR3 reads TGTGCCAGCAGCATCGACGGGAGGGCCAACGAGCAGTACTTC.

This rearrangement joins TRBV28 to TRBJ1-1; D is unclear. Deletions cut 2 bases from V and 5 bases from J, with 12 bases between. Germline assignment: CDR1 MDHEN and CDR2 SYDVKM. The CDR3 totals 14 residues. CDR3 sequence: CASSLGRAKTEAFF. CDR3 bases: TGTGCCAGCAGTTTAGGGCGGGCTAAAACTGAAGCTTTCTTT.

The chain employs TRBV6-5 and TRBJ2-3; TRBD2 aligns across 8 bases. Germline V gives CDR1 MNHEY, CDR2 SVGAGI. With V trimmed by 2 bases and J by 8 bases, 9 bases remained unmatched. The CDR3 contains 15 residues. The CDR3 DNA sequence: TGTGCCAGCAGTTACGTGCGGGAGGTTGGAGTTACGCAGTATTTT. It specifies CASSYVREVGVTQYF.

This clone was detected only a few times. This sample includes further DNA sequences coding for the same CDR3. This chain links TRBV28 with TRBJ2-7, with 12 bases that match TRBD2. V shed 6 bases, J shed 3 bases, and the junction held 6 bases outside the gene matches. The CDR3 consists of 15 residues. Germline V gene sequence: CDR1 MDHEN, CDR2 SYDVKM. This CDR3 reads CASSRGLAGIYEQYF. The CDR3 coding sequence is TGTGCCAGCAGCCGAGGACTAGCGGGGATCTACGAGCAGTACTTC.

The chain joins TRBV18 to TRBJ2-7, with D unresolved. The CDR3 has 15 amino acids. V lost 0 bases and J lost 2, with 11 bases in between. CDR1 is KGHSH, CDR2 LQKENI, per germline. DNA for the CDR3: TGTGCCAGCTCACCACCGAAGGGTGGAACCTACGAGCAGTACTTC. Protein sequence: CASSPPKGGTYEQYF.